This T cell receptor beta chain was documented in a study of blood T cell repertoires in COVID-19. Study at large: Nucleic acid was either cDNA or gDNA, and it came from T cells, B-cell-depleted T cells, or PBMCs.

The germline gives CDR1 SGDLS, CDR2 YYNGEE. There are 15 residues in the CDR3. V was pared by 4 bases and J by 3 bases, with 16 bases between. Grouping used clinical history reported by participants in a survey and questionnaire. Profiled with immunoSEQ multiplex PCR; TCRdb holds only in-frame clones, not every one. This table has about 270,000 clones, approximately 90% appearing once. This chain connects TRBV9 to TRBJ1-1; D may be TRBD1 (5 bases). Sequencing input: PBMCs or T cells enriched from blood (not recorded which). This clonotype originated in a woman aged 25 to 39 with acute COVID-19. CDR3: CASSIRTNGDTEAFF. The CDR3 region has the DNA TGTGCCAGCAGCATTAGGACAAATGGGGACACTGAAGCTTTCTTT.